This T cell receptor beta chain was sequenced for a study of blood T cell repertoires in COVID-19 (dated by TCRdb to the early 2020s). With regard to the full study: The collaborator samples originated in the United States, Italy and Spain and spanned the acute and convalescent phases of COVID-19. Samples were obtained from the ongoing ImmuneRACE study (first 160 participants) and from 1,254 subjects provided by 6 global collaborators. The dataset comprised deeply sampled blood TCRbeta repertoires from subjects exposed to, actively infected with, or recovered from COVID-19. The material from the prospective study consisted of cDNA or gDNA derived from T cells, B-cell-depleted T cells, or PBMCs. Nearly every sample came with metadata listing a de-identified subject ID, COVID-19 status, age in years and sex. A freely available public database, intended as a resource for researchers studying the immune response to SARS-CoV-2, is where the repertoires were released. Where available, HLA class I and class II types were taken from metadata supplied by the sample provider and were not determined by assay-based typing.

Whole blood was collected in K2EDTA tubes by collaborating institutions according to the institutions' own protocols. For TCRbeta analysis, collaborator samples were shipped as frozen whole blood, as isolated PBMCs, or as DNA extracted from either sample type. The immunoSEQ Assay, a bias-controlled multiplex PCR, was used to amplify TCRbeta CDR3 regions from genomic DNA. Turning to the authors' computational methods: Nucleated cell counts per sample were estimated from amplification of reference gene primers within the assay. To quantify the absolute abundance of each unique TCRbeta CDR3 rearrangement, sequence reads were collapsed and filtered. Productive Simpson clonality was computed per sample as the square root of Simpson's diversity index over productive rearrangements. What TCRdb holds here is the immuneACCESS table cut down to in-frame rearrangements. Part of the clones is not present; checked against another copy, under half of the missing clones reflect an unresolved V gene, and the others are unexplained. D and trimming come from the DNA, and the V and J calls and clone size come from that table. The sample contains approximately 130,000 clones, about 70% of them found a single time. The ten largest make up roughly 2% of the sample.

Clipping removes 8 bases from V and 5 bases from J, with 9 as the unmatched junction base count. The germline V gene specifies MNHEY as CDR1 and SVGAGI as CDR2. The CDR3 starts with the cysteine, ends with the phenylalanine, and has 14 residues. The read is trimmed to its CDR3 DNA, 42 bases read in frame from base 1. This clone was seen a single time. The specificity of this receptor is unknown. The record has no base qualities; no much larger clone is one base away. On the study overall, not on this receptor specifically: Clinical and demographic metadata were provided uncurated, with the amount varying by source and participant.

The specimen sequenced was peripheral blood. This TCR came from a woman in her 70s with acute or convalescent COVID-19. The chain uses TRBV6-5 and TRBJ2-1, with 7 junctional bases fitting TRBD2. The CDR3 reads CASQIQRGNNEQFF. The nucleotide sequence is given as TGTGCCAGCCAGATCCAGCGGGGCAACAATGAGCAGTTCTTC.